This T cell receptor beta chain was sequenced during a study of blood T cell repertoires in COVID-19. Method: immunoSEQ multiplex PCR; TCRdb's copy keeps in-frame clones and lacks some. The top ten hold 0.95% to 1.5% of the sample, which has a few hundred thousand clones, about 87% seen once. Germline V gene sequence: CDR1 LGHNT, CDR2 FRNRAP. The CDR3 length is 12 residues. The ends were cut back, 5 bases at V and 7 bases at J, with 11 bases in the middle. Assignment of participants to cohorts was predicated upon participant-reported clinical history. The sequence derives from a woman aged 40 to 50 with acute COVID-19. The specimen was PBMCs or T cells enriched from blood (not recorded which). This chain connects TRBV12-5 to TRBJ1-2, with a weak D call TRBD1 (6 bases). CDR3 amino acids: CASGASQGGYTF. The DNA for the CDR3 is TGTGCTAGTGGTGCCTCACAGGGTGGCTACACCTTC.